A selection of T cell receptor beta chains follows, all from one sample in a study of human thymus T cells. Assay: immunoSEQ multiplex PCR; the TCRdb copy retains only in-frame clones and omits some. The sample has tens of thousands of clones; about 93% are singletons. The sample taken for sequencing was blood. The receptors were sampled from a boy less than two years old with a congenital heart defect but otherwise immunologically healthy. Both conserved end residues are part of each CDR3. The D gene is left open where the match is weak. Some rows mark clone size as missing; the rest say once, few, many or name a class of expanded clone.

>NA|12|TRBV6-6|TRBJ1-1|NA
CASSYSSTEAFF
TGTGCCAGCAGTTACTCCTCCACTGAAGCTTTCTTT
>NA|14|TRBV10-3|TRBJ1-1|NA
CAIRQVGWNTEAFF
TGTGCCATCAGGCAGGTGGGGTGGAACACTGAAGCTTTCTTT
>NA|13|TRBV4-1|TRBJ2-1|NA
CASSQGAGPGQFF
TGCGCCAGCAGCCAAGGAGCAGGGCCAGGGCAGTTCTTC
>NA|16|TRBV28|TRBJ1-1|once
CASSSRDYWGSTEAFF
TGTGCCAGCAGTTCACGGGATTACTGGGGAAGTACTGAAGCTTTCTTT
>NA|12|TRBV7-2|TRBJ1-2|NA
CASSIYFLPYTF
TGTGCCAGCAGCATCTATTTTTTGCCCTACACCTTC
>NA|15|TRBV10-2|TRBJ2-4|NA
CASSEGAGAKNIQYF
TGCGCCAGCAGTGAGGGGGCGGGGGCCAAAAACATTCAGTACTTC
>NA|13|TRBV7-2|TRBJ2-1|NA
CASSLVAGIEQFF
TGTGCCAGCAGCTTAGTGGCGGGAATCGAGCAGTTCTTC
>TRBD2|14|TRBV5-1|TRBJ2-1|NA
CASSWGAGGNEQFF
TGCGCCAGCAGCTGGGGGGCGGGAGGGAATGAGCAGTTCTTC
>NA|13|TRBV19|TRBJ2-5|once
CASSRDKAETQYF
TGTGCCAGTAGCCGGGACAAGGCGGAGACCCAGTACTTC
>NA|12|TRBV2|TRBJ1-2|NA
CASRDRNYGYTF
TGTGCCAGCAGGGACAGAAACTATGGCTACACCTTC
>TRBD1|20|TRBV9|TRBJ1-1|once
CASSVGDRGIVRRMNTEAFF
TGTGCCAGCAGCGTAGGGGACAGGGGGATTGTACGGCGAATGAACACTGAAGCTTTCTTT
>NA|13|TRBV7-9|TRBJ2-5|NA
CASSLVIGETQYF
TGTGCCAGCAGCTTAGTAATCGGCGAGACCCAGTACTTC
>TRBD1|13|TRBV25-1|TRBJ2-3|NA
CASSQGATDTQYF
TGTGCCAGCAGTCAGGGGGCAACAGATACGCAGTATTTT
>TRBD2|16|TRBV5-1|TRBJ2-7|NA
CASSLGLAVSSYEQYF
TGCGCCAGCAGCCTGGGACTAGCGGTCTCCTCCTACGAGCAGTACTTC
>TRBD1|13|TRBV25-1|TRBJ1-4|NA
CASSGTGVEKLFF
TGTGCCAGCAGTGGGACAGGGGTTGAAAAACTGTTTTTT
>NA|11|TRBV6-1|TRBJ1-1|NA
CASSENTEAFF
TGTGCCAGCAGTGAGAACACTGAAGCTTTCTTT
>NA|12|TRBV28|TRBJ1-2|NA
CASSLGWYGYTF
TGTGCCAGCAGTTTAGGTTGGTATGGCTACACCTTC
>NA|15|TRBV4-3|TRBJ1-3|NA
CASSQEPGSGNTIYF
TGCGCCAGCAGCCAAGAGCCAGGCTCTGGAAACACCATATATTTT
>NA|17|TRBV5-6|TRBJ2-3|NA
CASSDGVMFGAGDTQYF
TGTGCCAGCAGCGATGGCGTAATGTTCGGGGCCGGAGATACGCAGTATTTT
>NA|9|TRBV30|TRBJ2-1|once
CACAPSGIF
TGTGCCTGCGCCCCGTCCGGGATCTTC
>TRBD2|16|TRBV9|TRBJ2-3|NA
CASSAVLAGGRDTQYF
TGTGCCAGCAGCGCCGTGCTAGCGGGGGGACGGGATACGCAGTATTTT
>NA|15|TRBV2|TRBJ2-1|NA
CASSYGDPYYNEQFF
TGTGCCAGCAGCTATGGGGACCCCTACTACAATGAGCAGTTCTTC
>NA|11|TRBV28|TRBJ2-5|NA
CASSQRETQYF
TGTGCCAGCAGTCAAAGGGAGACCCAGTACTTC
>NA|15|TRBV19|TRBJ1-3|NA
CASSIEFFSGNTIYF
TGTGCCAGTAGTATAGAATTCTTCTCTGGAAACACCATATATTTT
>NA|12|TRBV5-1|TRBJ2-7|NA
CASSLDRNEQYF
TGCGCCAGCAGCTTGGACAGGAACGAGCAGTACTTC
>NA|16|TRBV7-6|TRBJ1-3|NA
CASSPATTSSGNTIYF
TGTGCCAGCAGCCCTGCGACAACGAGCTCTGGAAACACCATATATTTT
>TRBD1|14|TRBV7-9|TRBJ1-2|once
CASSSQQGALGYTF
TGTGCCAGCAGCTCCCAACAGGGGGCGCTGGGCTACACCTTC
>NA|13|TRBV5-6|TRBJ2-3|NA
CASTPKWTDTQYF
TGTGCCAGCACTCCAAAGTGGACAGATACGCAGTATTTT
>TRBD1|15|TRBV28|TRBJ2-7|NA
CASSSPGQGGYEQYF
TGTGCCAGCAGCTCGCCGGGACAGGGGGGTTACGAGCAGTACTTC
>NA|15|TRBV4-2|TRBJ1-6|NA
CASSQERTAYSPLHF
TGTGCCAGCAGCCAAGAAAGGACAGCCTATTCACCCCTCCACTTT
>NA|18|TRBV19|TRBJ1-6|NA
CASSVMAPNAAHNSPLHF
TGTGCCAGTAGTGTCATGGCCCCTAACGCGGCCCATAATTCACCCCTCCACTTT
>TRBD2|18|TRBV2|TRBJ2-7|NA
CASSEAGGAGGYSYEQYF
TGTGCCAGCAGTGAAGCGGGCGGAGCGGGAGGATACTCCTACGAGCAGTACTTC
>NA|14|TRBV21-1|TRBJ1-1|NA
CASTETGWDTEAFF
TGTGCCAGCACCGAGACAGGTTGGGACACTGAAGCTTTCTTT
>NA|15|TRBV15|TRBJ2-5|NA
CATSRLDREGETQYF
TGTGCCACCAGCAGACTCGACAGGGAGGGAGAGACCCAGTACTTC
>NA|13|TRBV6-6|TRBJ2-5|few
CASSWRERETQYF
TGTGCCAGCTCATGGAGGGAGCGGGAGACCCAGTACTTC
>NA|15|TRBV28|TRBJ2-5|NA
CASSYLDLRGETQYF
TGTGCCAGCAGTTACCTCGATTTGAGAGGGGAGACCCAGTACTTC
>TRBD1|14|TRBV28|TRBJ1-2|NA
CASRTTGGIYGYTF
TGTGCCAGCAGGACCACAGGGGGCATCTATGGCTACACCTTC
>NA|11|TRBV20-1|TRBJ2-5|NA
CSAGTQETQYF
TGCAGTGCCGGGACACAAGAGACCCAGTACTTC
>NA|15|TRBV11-2|TRBJ2-7|NA
CASSLPKGSSYEQYF
TGTGCCAGCAGCCTACCTAAGGGGAGCTCCTACGAGCAGTACTTC
>NA|16|TRBV25-1|TRBJ2-1|NA
CASSEIFGGALNEQFF
TGTGCCAGCAGTGAAATTTTTGGGGGCGCGCTCAATGAGCAGTTCTTC